The next 12 T cell receptor beta chains were all read from a single sample in a study of blood T cells in healthy people across ages. Primers used in a second PCR of about 6 to 11 cycles were a sample-barcoded 5' primer and a J-beta primer mix. TCRdb re-derived calls from the 5' RACE reads in MiXCR, one entry per CDR3 protein. The sample has approximately 350,000 distinct CDR3 sequences; about half are singletons. Specimen: blood. These receptors all come from a man aged 60 to 69 in good health.

The chain couples TRBV21-1 to TRBJ1-5. TRBV21-1 is a pseudogene. There are 12 residues in the CDR3. The CDR3 spells CASSKGVQPQHF. CDR3 bases: TGTGCCAGCAGCAAGGGTGTCCAGCCCCAGCATTTT.

This rearrangement joins TRBV11-1 to TRBJ2-3, with 8 bases aligning to TRBD1. Unmatched junction bases numbered 3, after V lost 2 bases and J lost 2 bases. The CDR3 covers 15 residues. Germline V lookup: CDR1 SGHAT, CDR2 FQDESV (reference sequence). The CDR3 nucleotides are TGTGCCAGCAGCTTACTGGGACAGGACACAGATACGCAGTATTTT. Its protein is CASSLLGQDTDTQYF.

A remark on this clonotype: One base away lies a much larger clone, so this may be a sequencing read error. This sequence joins TRBV7-9 and TRBJ2-5; TRBD1 matches 10 bases. The closer fit of TRBJ2-4 to the DNA end suggests the J call may be wrong. CDR1 and CDR2 (germline): SEHNR, FQNEAQ (reference sequence). The CDR3 is 16 residues long. The DNA of the CDR3 is TGTGCCGGCAGCGCCGGGGACAGGGGAACCAAAAACATTCAGTACTTC. This encodes CAGSAGDRGTKNIQYF.

This chain uses TRBV9 with TRBJ2-1, with 7 bases matching TRBD2. With 1 base clipped from V and 4 bases from J, the junction kept 8 bases outside the gene matches. In germline, CDR1 is SGDLS, CDR2 YYNGEE. CDR3 length: 16 amino acids. The CDR3 region has the DNA TGTGCCAGCAGCGTACAGAGCGGGGTTGAATACAATGAGCAGTTCTTC. Its translation: CASSVQSGVEYNEQFF.

The chain employs TRBV7-3 and TRBJ2-2; D is unclear. This CDR3 has 13 residues. Germline assignment: CDR1 SGHTA and CDR2 FQGTGA. With 5 bases removed from V and 6 bases from J, the gap between germline ends came to 10 bases. The CDR3 spells CASSPYMAGELFF. CDR3 in DNA: TGTGCCAGCAGCCCGTATATGGCCGGGGAGCTGTTTTTT.

This clonotype was picked up many times. The CDR3 protein is CASTTGFNEQYF. In nucleotides, the CDR3 is TGTGCCAGCACCACAGGGTTCAACGAGCAGTACTTC. The chain carries TRBV6-5 and TRBJ2-7; D might be TRBD1 (6 bases). CDR3 size: 12 residues. The germline gives CDR1 MNHEY, CDR2 SVGAGI. V shed 7 bases and J shed 5 bases, with 12 bases lying between them.

The rearrangement links TRBV6-8 to TRBJ2-3, with D perhaps TRBD1 (5 bases). In germline, CDR1 is MNHGY, CDR2 SAAAGT. The CDR3 consists of 13 residues. V dropped 7 bases and J dropped 6 bases, with 14 bases sitting between them. The CDR3 nucleotides are TGTGCCAGCATTGGTAGGGGCCCGGATACGCAGTATTTT. It specifies CASIGRGPDTQYF.

This clonotype appeared many times. A read error is possible here, since a much larger clone lies one base away. This chain uses TRBV7-2 with TRBJ2-7; tentatively, D is TRBD1 (5 bases). Germline V gene lookup returns CDR1 SGHTA and CDR2 FQGNSA. V lost 5 bases to trimming and J lost 7 bases, with 21 bases between them. This CDR3 has 15 amino acids. The CDR3 DNA reads as TGTGCCAGCAGCCTGGGGCCCCAGGCGAGCAATGAGCAGTACTTC. Protein sequence: CASSLGPQASNEQYF.

The chain recombines TRBV30 with TRBJ1-1, with D hard to call. The CDR3 spans 13 residues. V lost 3 bases to trimming and J lost 0 bases, with 8 bases between them. CDR1 GTSNPN and CDR2 SVGIG come from the germline V gene (reference sequence). The CDR3 sequence is CAWRPILNTEAFF. In DNA, the CDR3 is TGTGCCTGGAGGCCGATACTGAACACTGAAGCTTTCTTT.

This clonotype has a handful of counts. V is TRBV5-5 and J is TRBJ2-3, with 10 bases aligning to TRBD2. Germline values: CDR1 SGHKS, CDR2 YYEKEE (reference sequence). The CDR3 has 16 residues. Trimming took 5 bases from V and 1 from J; bases not matched to a gene: 7. CDR3 sequence reads: CASSPRGTSGTDTQYF. The CDR3 nucleotides are TGTGCCAGCAGTCCTCGCGGGACTAGCGGCACAGATACGCAGTATTTT.

The chain couples TRBV20-1 to TRBJ2-7; 9 positions match TRBD2. The CDR3 has 14 amino acids. The ends lost 2 bases at V and 4 bases at J; junction bases unmatched: 6. Germline V gives CDR1 DFQATT, CDR2 SNEGSKA (reference sequence). The CDR3 reads CSARSLAGQYEQYF. DNA for the CDR3: TGCAGTGCTAGAAGTCTAGCGGGACAATACGAGCAGTACTTC.

In this sample, this clonotype turned up a few times. The chain recombines TRBV6-5 with TRBJ2-3; no reliable D call. V was trimmed by 8 bases and J by 3 bases, leaving 9 bases between them. Germline CDR1 reads MNHEY; CDR2 reads SVGAGI. The CDR3 consists of 12 residues. CDR3: CASGTLTDTQYF. The DNA for the CDR3 is TGTGCCAGCGGAACCCTTACAGATACGCAGTATTTT.